Sequencing of this TCR beta chain was carried out in a study of blood T cell repertoires in COVID-19. Study as a whole: Material from acute and convalescent COVID-19 was sourced from the United States, Italy and Spain. PBMCs, B-cell-depleted T cells, or T cells were the source of the cDNA or gDNA that made up the material.

Methods used by the authors: Scientists estimated how many nucleated cells there were by amplifying reference gene primers. TCRdb's copy holds only in-frame clones and misses some; the assay was immunoSEQ multiplex PCR. That table gives V, J and clone size, and the DNA gave D and trimming. The sample lists about 240,000 clones; just under 85% were seen once. The CDR3 has 15 amino acids. V was cut by 4 bases and J by 1 base, with 12 bases left in between. Germline V gene lookup returns CDR1 ENHRY and CDR2 SYGVKD. The sequence came from a woman of 80 years or more with acute or convalescent COVID-19. The sample taken for sequencing was peripheral blood. The rearrangement links TRBV10-3 to TRBJ2-3; D is perhaps TRBD2 (7 bases). The CDR3 here is CAISVGGGRTDTQYF. CDR3 nucleotides: TGTGCCATCAGTGTGGGCGGGGGCCGCACAGATACGCAGTATTTT.